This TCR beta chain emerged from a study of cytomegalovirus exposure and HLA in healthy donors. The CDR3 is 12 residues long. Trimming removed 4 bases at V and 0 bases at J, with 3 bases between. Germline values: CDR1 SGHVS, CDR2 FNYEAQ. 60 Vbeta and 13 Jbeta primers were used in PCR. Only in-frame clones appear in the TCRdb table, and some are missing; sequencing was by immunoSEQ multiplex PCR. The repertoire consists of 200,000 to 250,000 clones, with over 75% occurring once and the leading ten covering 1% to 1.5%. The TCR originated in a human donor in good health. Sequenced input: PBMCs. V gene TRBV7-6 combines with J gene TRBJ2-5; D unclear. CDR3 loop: CASSSDQETQYF. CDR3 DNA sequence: TGTGCCAGCAGCTCCGACCAAGAGACCCAGTACTTC. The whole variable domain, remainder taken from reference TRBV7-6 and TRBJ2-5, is GAGVSQSPRYKVTKRGQDVALRCDPISGHVSLYWYRQALGQGPEFLTYFNYEAQQDKSGLPNDRFSAERPEGSISTLTIQRTEQRDSAMYRCASSSDQETQYFGPGTRLLVL.